What follows are 21 T cell receptor beta chains derived from one specimen sequenced in a study of blood T cell repertoires in COVID-19 (dated by TCRdb to the early 2020s). To prepare the library, the immunoSEQ multiplex PCR assay was applied. The table comes from immuneACCESS by way of TCRdb, which keeps in-frame sequences with V and J called. Part of the clones is missing from these tables; in studies checked, under half for an unresolved V gene and the rest for unknown reasons. Within this sample are some 250,000 clones, with approximately 83% of them counted one time only. The ten largest clones add up to approximately 10% of the sample. Input material: peripheral blood. These receptors were obtained from a woman older than 75 with acute or convalescent COVID-19.

The genes are TRBV29-1 and TRBJ2-2; D unclear. Germline CDR1 reads SQVTM; CDR2 reads ANQGSEA. V lost 5 bases and J 7 bases, leaving 8 bases between the germline ends. The CDR3 sequence is 11 residues long. CDR3 in DNA: TGCAGCGTTCGCACGGGCGGGGAGCTGTTTTTT. Translation gives CSVRTGGELFF.

The rearrangement links TRBV5-1 to TRBJ2-2; no firm D call. The CDR3 runs to 14 residues. V lost 0 bases and J 4 bases, leaving 7 bases between the germline ends. CDR1 and CDR2 from the germline V gene are SGHRS and YFSETQ. CDR3 amino acids: CASSLVSSTGELFF. The CDR3 bases are TGCGCCAGCAGCTTGGTTTCCAGCACCGGGGAGCTGTTTTTT.

J is TRBJ2-7 and V is TRBV28; D uncertain. Trimming cost V 7 bases and J 0 bases, with 10 bases left between them. CDR3 length equals 13 residues. Looked up from germline, CDR1 is MDHEN and CDR2 is SYDVKM. The CDR3, as DNA: TGTGCCAGCACAGGCCCGAGCTCCTACGAGCAGTACTTC. This sequence encodes CASTGPSSYEQYF.

This chain's CDR3 is CASSIAGGNQPQHF. The CDR3 DNA sequence: TGTGCCAGTAGTATAGCGGGAGGGAATCAGCCCCAGCATTTT. V gene TRBV19 combines with J gene TRBJ1-5, with no clear D. Trimming pared 1 base from V and 4 bases from J, leaving 8 bases between. The CDR3 covers 14 residues. Germline CDR1 LNHDA, CDR2 SQIVND (reference sequence).

This clone is a singleton in its sample. CDR3 sequence reads: CASSSPGQGSYEQYF. As DNA, the CDR3 is TGTGCCAGCAGCTCTCCGGGACAGGGGTCCTACGAGCAGTACTTC. The chain employs TRBV11-2 and TRBJ2-7; 10 nucleotides agree with TRBD1. Unmatched junction bases numbered 4, after V lost 4 bases and J lost 1 base. Germline V gene data show CDR1 as SGHAT and CDR2 as FQNNGV. The CDR3 runs 15 residues.

The chain links TRBV11-1 to TRBJ2-3, with D possibly being TRBD2 (5 bases). The CDR3 consists of 13 residues. The germline CDR1 and CDR2 sequences are SGHAT and FQDESV (reference sequence). V lost 3 bases and J 3 bases, leaving 7 bases between the germline ends. The CDR3 is CASSLRRTDTQYF. CDR3 nucleotide sequence: TGTGCCAGCAGCTTGAGGAGGACAGATACGCAGTATTTT.

This clone came up a few times. V is TRBV11-3 and J is TRBJ2-2; TRBD1 agrees at 8 bases. V was pared by 1 base and J by 5 bases, with 9 bases of the junction left unmatched. Germline V lookup: CDR1 SGHNT, CDR2 YENEEA. The CDR3 runs 17 residues. This CDR3 reads CASSLGSLDRVTGELFF. For the CDR3, the DNA is TGTGCCAGCAGCTTAGGATCATTGGACAGGGTAACCGGGGAGCTGTTTTTT.

The V call is TRBV5-1, the J call TRBJ2-5, with TRBD1 identical over 8 bases. The CDR3 loop spans 15 amino acids. J gave up 4 bases and V 2 bases, and 7 bases lay outside the gene matches. The V gene's germline CDR1 is SGHRS and CDR2 YFSETQ. CDR3 DNA: TGCGCCAGCAGCTTCACAGGGGGGAGTGGAGAGACCCAGTACTTC. Translated, it gives CASSFTGGSGETQYF. Together with reference TRBV5-1 and TRBJ2-5, the CDR3 gives the full variable domain: KAGVTQTPRYLIKTRGQQVTLSCSPISGHRSVSWYQQTPGQGLQFLFEYFSETQRNKGNFPGRFSGRQFSNSRSEMNVSTLELGDSALYLCASSFTGGSGETQYFGPGTRLLVL.

In its sample, this clone was seen once. The V call is TRBV4-1, the J call TRBJ2-4; the D gene is possibly TRBD1 (5 bases). The CDR3 is 16 residues long. Germline CDR1 and CDR2: MGHRA and YSYEKL. Trimming left V 0 bases short and J 2 bases short, with 11 bases between. The CDR3 loop reads CASSQDPGLPKNIQYF. Written as DNA, the CDR3 is TGCGCCAGCAGCCAAGATCCAGGGTTGCCCAAAAACATTCAGTACTTC.

The chain links TRBV7-2 to TRBJ2-2; TRBD2 matches 8 bases. Trimming took 5 bases from V and 3 from J; bases not matched to a gene: 5. This CDR3 is 15 amino acids long. The V gene's germline CDR1 is SGHTA and CDR2 FQGNSA. This CDR3 reads CASSIGRGDTGELFF. The CDR3 DNA is TGTGCCAGCAGCATTGGGCGGGGGGACACCGGGGAGCTGTTTTTT.

V gene TRBV5-4 combines with J gene TRBJ2-7; 8 bases agree with TRBD1. Germline V gene data show CDR1 as SGHNT and CDR2 as YYREEE (reference sequence). The CDR3 covers 17 residues. The V gene end was trimmed by 0 bases and the J gene end by 7 bases; junction bases not matched to a gene: 15. CDR3 coding DNA: TGTGCCAGCAGCTTGGGGCAGGCGAACAGGGGGGCAGGGGAGCAGTACTTC. The encoded protein is CASSLGQANRGAGEQYF.

The chain uses TRBV12-3 or TRBV12-4 and TRBJ1-5, with unresolved D. The CDR3 covers 13 residues. Trimming cost V 6 bases and J 1 base, with 7 bases left between them. The CDR3 sequence: CASSPRSNQPQHF. DNA for the CDR3: TGTGCCAGCAGCCCCCGGAGCAATCAGCCCCAGCATTTT.

This rearrangement joins TRBV28 to TRBJ1-1, with D unclear. This CDR3 comprises 13 residues. Germline V lookup: CDR1 MDHEN, CDR2 SYDVKM. Trimming pared 6 bases from V and 0 bases from J, leaving 8 bases between. The CDR3 here is CASSPQLNTEAFF. CDR3 sequence (DNA): TGTGCCAGCAGCCCTCAGTTGAACACTGAAGCTTTCTTT.

The gene calls are TRBV3-1 (or the pseudogene TRBV3-2) and TRBJ1-5; no reliable D call. V was shortened by 6 bases and J by 7 bases, with 10 bases between the two germline ends. The germline gives CDR1 LGHDT, CDR2 YNNKEL (reference sequence). CDR3 size: 12 residues. The CDR3 spells CASSGSGQPQHF. CDR3 DNA: TGTGCCAGCAGTGGGAGTGGCCAGCCCCAGCATTTT.

DNA of the CDR3: TGTGCCACCGCCGGGACAGGGATGACAGATACGCAGTATTTT. Translating it yields CATAGTGMTDTQYF. The chain combines TRBV10-3 with TRBJ2-3; TRBD1 agrees at 9 bases. This CDR3 has 14 amino acids. V lost 10 bases and J lost 3; bases outside the gene matches: 8. Germline V gene lookup returns CDR1 ENHRY and CDR2 SYGVKD.

Only one count was recorded for this clone. The chain joins TRBV10-3 to TRBJ1-2; possibly TRBD1 for D (5 bases). The germline V gene has CDR1 ENHRY and CDR2 SYGVKD. CDR3 length: 15 residues. V lost 3 bases and J 0 bases, leaving 11 bases between the germline ends. The CDR3 reads CAISDPGGANYGYTF. The CDR3 bases are TGTGCCATCAGTGACCCGGGGGGGGCTAACTATGGCTACACCTTC.

This clone was seen only once. The chain combines TRBV19 with TRBJ2-7, with 7 positions matching TRBD1. Germline V gene sequence: CDR1 LNHDA, CDR2 SQIVND (reference sequence). The V and J ends lost 0 bases and 1 base, in that order; junction bases with no gene match: 6. The CDR3 runs 16 residues. For the CDR3, the DNA is TGTGCCAGTAGTATAGACACAGGGGCCAAATCCTACGAGCAGTACTTC. This encodes CASSIDTGAKSYEQYF.

This rearrangement joins TRBV5-1 to TRBJ2-7; no clear D gene. The germline V and J ends were trimmed by 1 base and 2 bases, with 13 bases remaining between them. This CDR3 region has 15 residues. Germline V gene data show CDR1 as SGHRS and CDR2 as YFSETQ. The CDR3 coding sequence is TGCGCCAGCAGCTTGTTGTCTTCTAAAACCTACGAGCAGTACTTC. This encodes CASSLLSSKTYEQYF.

V usage is TRBV27 and J usage is TRBJ2-2; 10 nucleotides agree with TRBD1. V trimming: 5 bases; J trimming: 5 bases; junction bases outside the gene matches: 5. Germline V gives CDR1 MNHEY, CDR2 SMNVEV (reference sequence). There are 15 residues in the CDR3. CDR3 in amino acids: CASSVDRGTTGELFF. DNA of the CDR3: TGTGCCAGCAGTGTGGACAGGGGGACTACCGGGGAGCTGTTTTTT.

The chain combines TRBV12-5 with TRBJ2-5, with TRBD2 matching 7 bases. The CDR3 length is 14 residues. V trimming: 5 bases; J trimming: 5 bases; junction bases outside the gene matches: 8. Germline loops: CDR1 LGHNT, CDR2 FRNRAP. The CDR3 nucleotides read TGTGCTAGTGGTGGGGGGGACCCTGGGGAGACCCAGTACTTC. Protein sequence: CASGGGDPGETQYF.

This rearrangement joins TRBV5-1 to TRBJ2-3; 7 bases line up with TRBD2. Germline-derived CDR1 and CDR2 are SGHRS and YFSETQ. This CDR3 has 16 amino acids. V lost 0 bases and J lost 0; bases outside the gene matches: 4. The CDR3 spells CASSLGEAGSTDTQYF. The CDR3 bases are TGCGCCAGCAGCTTGGGAGAAGCGGGAAGCACAGATACGCAGTATTTT.